The rows below give T cell receptor beta chains drawn from one sample of a study of graft-versus-host responses after intestinal transplantation. Libraries were prepared by immunoSEQ multiplex PCR; TCRdb keeps only in-frame clonotypes and omits some of them. The data show fewer than 90,000 clones, with 85% to 95% seen just once and around 0.18% held by the top ten. Their antigen targets remain unknown. The sample here was unstimulated CD4+ T cells sorted from spleen or lymph node cells, taken before transplant. The receptors come from a human donor who was the organ donor for an intestinal transplant. CDR3s include the opening cysteine and the closing phenylalanine or tryptophan. The order of the fields is CDR3 DNA, CDR3 protein, J gene, V gene, clone size, D gene. D genes are given only for firm matches. Expanded clones are given a class, and other clones once, few, many or no size at all.

cdr3_nt: TGTGCCAGCAGCCCAACAGGGAATGAAAAACTGTTTTTT
cdr3_aa: CASSPTGNEKLFF
j_call: TRBJ1-4
v_call: TRBV7-9
clone_size: -
d_call: -

cdr3_nt: TGTGCCAGCAGTTTATGGGACAGGGGAAACACCATATATTTT
cdr3_aa: CASSLWDRGNTIYF
j_call: TRBJ1-3
v_call: TRBV27
clone_size: few
d_call: TRBD1

cdr3_nt: TGTGCCAGTAGTACCGGACGGTATAGCAATCAGCCCCAGCATTTT
cdr3_aa: CASSTGRYSNQPQHF
j_call: TRBJ1-5
v_call: TRBV19
clone_size: -
d_call: -

cdr3_nt: TGTGCCACCAGCGGTGAGTACCCAGGTCCCTACGAGCAGTACTTC
cdr3_aa: CATSGEYPGPYEQYF
j_call: TRBJ2-7
v_call: TRBV15
clone_size: -
d_call: -

cdr3_nt: TGTGCCAGCAGTCTAGGCGGCAGGGAGGGCCAGCGGCCCCAGCATTTT
cdr3_aa: CASSLGGREGQRPQHF
j_call: TRBJ1-5
v_call: TRBV28
clone_size: -
d_call: -

cdr3_nt: TGTGCCAGCACCCGACGGAATCAGCCCCAGCATTTT
cdr3_aa: CASTRRNQPQHF
j_call: TRBJ1-5
v_call: TRBV2
clone_size: -
d_call: -

cdr3_nt: TGTGCCATCACCAATACACGCGAGATAGATGGCTACACCTTC
cdr3_aa: CAITNTREIDGYTF
j_call: TRBJ1-2
v_call: TRBV10-3
clone_size: -
d_call: -

cdr3_nt: TGCGCCAGCAGCTTGGTAAGCCTGAGTTCTGAAGCTTTCTTT
cdr3_aa: CASSLVSLSSEAFF
j_call: TRBJ1-1
v_call: TRBV5-1
clone_size: -
d_call: -

cdr3_nt: TGTGCCAGCAGTGGGGGACAGGGGGCCGTCTATGGCTACACCTTC
cdr3_aa: CASSGGQGAVYGYTF
j_call: TRBJ1-2
v_call: TRBV2
clone_size: -
d_call: TRBD1

cdr3_nt: TGCAGCGTTGTAGTCCGAGGGGGTAGTGTGTACGGGGAGCTGTTTTTT
cdr3_aa: CSVVVRGGSVYGELFF
j_call: TRBJ2-2
v_call: TRBV29-1
clone_size: -
d_call: -

cdr3_nt: TGTGCCAGCAGCCCCCAGACACTGTTCGCGAACACCGGGGAGCTGTTTTTT
cdr3_aa: CASSPQTLFANTGELFF
j_call: TRBJ2-2
v_call: TRBV7-3
clone_size: -
d_call: -

cdr3_nt: TGTGCCAGCAGCTTTTATGAGGGCGGGGAGCAGTACTTC
cdr3_aa: CASSFYEGGEQYF
j_call: TRBJ2-7
v_call: TRBV7-2
clone_size: -
d_call: -

cdr3_nt: TGTGCCACCGGACTAGCGGGGGGTCCTGAGCAGTTCTTC
cdr3_aa: CATGLAGGPEQFF
j_call: TRBJ2-1
v_call: TRBV2
clone_size: once
d_call: TRBD2

cdr3_nt: TGTGCCAGCAGTGTCAACAGGGTTTATAGTAACTATGGCTACACCTTC
cdr3_aa: CASSVNRVYSNYGYTF
j_call: TRBJ1-2
v_call: TRBV2
clone_size: once
d_call: -

cdr3_nt: TGTGCCAGCAGCTTAGGGACAGGGACTGAAGCTTTCTTT
cdr3_aa: CASSLGTGTEAFF
j_call: TRBJ1-1
v_call: TRBV7-2
clone_size: -
d_call: TRBD1

cdr3_nt: TGTGCCAGCAGCTTAGCCTGGGTCACCTATAATTCACCCCTCCACTTT
cdr3_aa: CASSLAWVTYNSPLHF
j_call: TRBJ1-6
v_call: TRBV7-9
clone_size: -
d_call: -

cdr3_nt: TGTGCCAGCAGTCGATTTAGTGTAGAGAAGAACACTGAAGCTTTCTTT
cdr3_aa: CASSRFSVEKNTEAFF
j_call: TRBJ1-1
v_call: TRBV7-9
clone_size: once
d_call: -

cdr3_nt: TGCGCCAGCAGCTTACGGGGTGTCTACGAGCAGTACTTC
cdr3_aa: CASSLRGVYEQYF
j_call: TRBJ2-7
v_call: TRBV5-1
clone_size: -
d_call: -

cdr3_nt: TGTGCCAGCAGACCACCGGGACAGAGGAACACTGAAGCTTTCTTT
cdr3_aa: CASRPPGQRNTEAFF
j_call: TRBJ1-1
v_call: TRBV6-5
clone_size: -
d_call: TRBD1

cdr3_nt: TGTGCCAGCAGCTTGGACAGGGGGAACACTGAAGCTTTCTTT
cdr3_aa: CASSLDRGNTEAFF
j_call: TRBJ1-1
v_call: TRBV5-4
clone_size: few
d_call: TRBD1

cdr3_nt: TGTGCCAGCAGTCTAAGTACCTCTGGAAACACCATATATTTT
cdr3_aa: CASSLSTSGNTIYF
j_call: TRBJ1-3
v_call: TRBV27
clone_size: -
d_call: -

cdr3_nt: TGCGCCAGCAGCCAAGATAGACGAGCGGGGGGTTACAATGAGCAGTTCTTC
cdr3_aa: CASSQDRRAGGYNEQFF
j_call: TRBJ2-1
v_call: TRBV4-1
clone_size: -
d_call: TRBD2

cdr3_nt: TGCGCCAGCAATCTCGGAAGTCAAGAGACCCAGTACTTC
cdr3_aa: CASNLGSQETQYF
j_call: TRBJ2-5
v_call: TRBV5-1
clone_size: -
d_call: -

cdr3_nt: TGCGCCAGCAGCTTGGGACCCCCAGGGATCGGTGGCTACACCTTC
cdr3_aa: CASSLGPPGIGGYTF
j_call: TRBJ1-2
v_call: TRBV5-1
clone_size: -
d_call: -

cdr3_nt: TGTGCCAGCAGTAAACAGGGGGACTACACTGAAGCTTTCTTT
cdr3_aa: CASSKQGDYTEAFF
j_call: TRBJ1-1
v_call: TRBV4-2
clone_size: once
d_call: TRBD1

cdr3_nt: TGCGCCAGCAGCAGGGACAGGGGAACCTACGAGCAGTACTTC
cdr3_aa: CASSRDRGTYEQYF
j_call: TRBJ2-7
v_call: TRBV5-1
clone_size: -
d_call: TRBD1

cdr3_nt: TGTGCCAGCAGCCGGGGGACTAGCGGGCGGAGGTTAGATACGCAGTATTTT
cdr3_aa: CASSRGTSGRRLDTQYF
j_call: TRBJ2-3
v_call: TRBV5-4
clone_size: few
d_call: TRBD2

cdr3_nt: TGTGCCAGCAGTTTGGGACTCGTCGATATACTTTCTGGGAAGATGAACACTGAAACTTTCTTT
cdr3_aa: CASSLGLVDILSGKMNTETFF
j_call: TRBJ1-1
v_call: TRBV28
clone_size: -
d_call: -

cdr3_nt: TGCGCCAGCAGCCCTACTTCAAGCGAAAAACTGTTTTTT
cdr3_aa: CASSPTSSEKLFF
j_call: TRBJ1-4
v_call: TRBV5-1
clone_size: -
d_call: -

cdr3_nt: TGTGCTAGTGGTTTGGGGCGACAGGTTCCCCTGAACACTGAAGCTTTCTTT
cdr3_aa: CASGLGRQVPLNTEAFF
j_call: TRBJ1-1
v_call: TRBV12-5
clone_size: -
d_call: -

cdr3_nt: TGTGCCAGCAGTTACGGCGGGACAGGGGGCCCACCCCTCCACTTT
cdr3_aa: CASSYGGTGGPPLHF
j_call: TRBJ1-6
v_call: TRBV6-5
clone_size: -
d_call: TRBD1

cdr3_nt: TGTGCCAGCAGCTTATGGAGCGGGACGAACACCGGGGAGCTGTTTTTT
cdr3_aa: CASSLWSGTNTGELFF
j_call: TRBJ2-2
v_call: TRBV11-1
clone_size: -
d_call: TRBD2

cdr3_nt: TGTGCCAGCAGCTTTTCGCTCGAGAGCTCCTACGAGCAGTACTTC
cdr3_aa: CASSFSLESSYEQYF
j_call: TRBJ2-7
v_call: TRBV7-2
clone_size: once
d_call: -

cdr3_nt: TGCGCCAGCAGCAGTCAGGGAATATCTGGAAACGCCATATATTTT
cdr3_aa: CASSSQGISGNAIYF
j_call: TRBJ1-3
v_call: TRBV5-1
clone_size: once
d_call: -

cdr3_nt: TGCAGCGTTGAATATGCCCAGGCACAAGCAGATACGCAGTATTTT
cdr3_aa: CSVEYAQAQADTQYF
j_call: TRBJ2-3
v_call: TRBV29-1
clone_size: -
d_call: -

cdr3_nt: TGTGCCAGCAGCTTTGCCGGGACAGCAAGCGCAGATACGCAGTATTTT
cdr3_aa: CASSFAGTASADTQYF
j_call: TRBJ2-3
v_call: TRBV11-3
clone_size: -
d_call: TRBD1

cdr3_nt: TGTGCCAGCAGCTTAGCGGGGGCCAGTGAAAAACTGTTTTTT
cdr3_aa: CASSLAGASEKLFF
j_call: TRBJ1-4
v_call: TRBV7-9
clone_size: -
d_call: -

cdr3_nt: TGTGCCAGCAGCTTAGCGATTGGTGGTTTCGCGAACACCGGGGAGCTGTTTTTT
cdr3_aa: CASSLAIGGFANTGELFF
j_call: TRBJ2-2
v_call: TRBV7-2
clone_size: -
d_call: -

cdr3_nt: TGTGCCAGCAGCAGCAACAGGGGCCCGGGGGATACGCAGTATTTT
cdr3_aa: CASSSNRGPGDTQYF
j_call: TRBJ2-3
v_call: TRBV5-4
clone_size: -
d_call: TRBD1

cdr3_nt: TGTGCCAGCAGCTTGGGGAGTGGGACAGGGAGGAACCCCTACGAGCAGTACTTC
cdr3_aa: CASSLGSGTGRNPYEQYF
j_call: TRBJ2-7
v_call: TRBV7-9
clone_size: -
d_call: TRBD1

cdr3_nt: TGTGCCAGCAGCCCCACCGGACAGGTGTCGACGGGAAATCAGCCCCAGCATTTT
cdr3_aa: CASSPTGQVSTGNQPQHF
j_call: TRBJ1-5
v_call: TRBV7-3
clone_size: -
d_call: TRBD1

cdr3_nt: TGTGCCAGCAGCTTAGGCCCGCCGGGACTGGTGACCTACGAGCAGTACTTC
cdr3_aa: CASSLGPPGLVTYEQYF
j_call: TRBJ2-7
v_call: TRBV11-1
clone_size: -
d_call: -

cdr3_nt: TGTGCCAGCAGCTTAAGTGAAAAACTGTTTTTT
cdr3_aa: CASSLSEKLFF
j_call: TRBJ1-4
v_call: TRBV7-6
clone_size: once
d_call: -

cdr3_nt: TGTGCCAGCAGCTTAACGAGGGGAACCACTGAAGCTTTCTTT
cdr3_aa: CASSLTRGTTEAFF
j_call: TRBJ1-1
v_call: TRBV7-3
clone_size: -
d_call: -

cdr3_nt: TGTGCCACCAGCAGAGATAGTAGGCCTTCTGGGGCCAACGTCCTGACTTTC
cdr3_aa: CATSRDSRPSGANVLTF
j_call: TRBJ2-6
v_call: TRBV15
clone_size: -
d_call: -

cdr3_nt: TGTGCCAGCAGCTTAGTGTTAGTCCCGCAGTACTTC
cdr3_aa: CASSLVLVPQYF
j_call: TRBJ2-5
v_call: TRBV7-2
clone_size: -
d_call: -

cdr3_nt: TGTGCCAGCAGCATAGGGGCAGAAGCTTTCTTT
cdr3_aa: CASSIGAEAFF
j_call: TRBJ1-1
v_call: TRBV7-3
clone_size: -
d_call: -

cdr3_nt: TGTGCCAGCAGCTTAGCCAGACAGGGTTCCTACGAGCAGTACTTC
cdr3_aa: CASSLARQGSYEQYF
j_call: TRBJ2-7
v_call: TRBV13
clone_size: once
d_call: TRBD1

cdr3_nt: TGTGCCATCAGTGAGGGACAGAGTAAGAACTACGAGCAGTACTTC
cdr3_aa: CAISEGQSKNYEQYF
j_call: TRBJ2-7
v_call: TRBV10-3
clone_size: -
d_call: -